These T cell receptor beta chains were read from a single sample in a study of control samples from healthy donors and cancer patients. This table comes from immunoSEQ multiplex PCR, and its TCRdb copy is limited to in-frame clones, with some not included. Of 170,000 or so clones in the sample, roughly nine tenths were seen once. Sequencing was performed on blood. These receptors were taken from a young man in good health. Both conserved end residues are part of each CDR3. Fields, in order: D gene, J gene, V gene, CDR3 DNA, CDR3 protein. A D gene is named only where the DNA matches it firmly.

>TRBD1|TRBJ1-2|TRBV5-1
TGCGCCAGCAGCCTTCAAATAGGACAGGGGGGGGGCTACACCTTC
CASSLQIGQGGGYTF
>TRBD2|TRBJ2-3|TRBV11-2
TGTGCCAGCAGCTCCGGACTAGTTGGGATCACAGATACGCAGTATTTT
CASSSGLVGITDTQYF
>.|TRBJ2-5|TRBV5-1
TGCGCCAGCAGCTTGACCGGGGGGCGGTCAGAGACCCAGTACTTC
CASSLTGGRSETQYF
>.|TRBJ2-7|TRBV7-8
TGTGCCAGCAGCTTAAGTCCCCCCTTTCTGTTGCTATCTGAGCAGTACTTC
CASSLSPPFLLLSEQYF
>TRBD1|TRBJ1-5|TRBV15
TGTGCCACCAGCAGAGGGAACAGGGGCGGCCCTCAGCCCCAGCATTTT
CATSRGNRGGPQPQHF
>.|TRBJ2-1|TRBV9
TGTGCCAGCAGCGGGCTAGAGGTTGGGCGTGGATCCTACAATGAGCAGTTCTTC
CASSGLEVGRGSYNEQFF
>TRBD2|TRBJ2-1|TRBV5-1
TGCGCCAGCAGCGGAGTCGGGGGGGCCTACAATGAGCAGTTCTTC
CASSGVGGAYNEQFF
>.|TRBJ1-5|TRBV5-1
TGCGCCAGCAGCTTGGGGATCAATCAGCCCCAGCATTTT
CASSLGINQPQHF
>.|TRBJ1-2|TRBV6-1
TGTGCCAGCAGTGAAAAGGCGAGGATTAACTATGGCTACACCTTC
CASSEKARINYGYTF
>TRBD1|TRBJ1-2|TRBV5-1
TGCGCCAGCAGCCCGGACAGGGATGGCTACACCTTC
CASSPDRDGYTF
>.|TRBJ1-2|TRBV10-3
TGTGCCATCAGTGAGTCGATGGACAGAATTAACTATGGCTACACCTTC
CAISESMDRINYGYTF
>.|TRBJ1-5|TRBV7-8
TGTGCCAGCAGCTTAGCGATTAACAGCAATCAGCCCCAGCATTTT
CASSLAINSNQPQHF
>TRBD1|TRBJ1-1|TRBV2
TGTGCCAGCATTTCCGACACAGGGGGGCTAGCTTTCTTT
CASISDTGGLAFF